This TCR beta chain was identified in a study of T cell responses to AZD1222 COVID-19 vaccine. Sequencing used immunoSEQ multiplex PCR; TCRdb keeps in-frame clones, though not all of them. Of about 140,000 clones in the sample, roughly 89% were seen once. Sample: peripheral blood, taken on day 0 of AZD1222 vaccination. The TCR originated in an adult in good health.

CDR3 sequence: CASSSGLAGGRNQETQYF. The CDR3 nucleotides read TGTGCCAGCTCCTCTGGACTAGCGGGGGGCCGTAACCAAGAGACCCAGTACTTC. The chain joins TRBV18 to TRBJ2-5, with 14 bases matching TRBD2. Germline V gene data show CDR1 as KGHSH and CDR2 as LQKENI. The length of the CDR3 is 18 residues. Trimming at V came to 6 bases and at J to 0 bases, leaving 9 bases not matched to a gene.